This record looks at one T cell receptor (beta chain) sequence and its context. CDR3 size: 11 residues. The ends were cut back, 8 bases at V and 6 bases at J, with 8 bases in the middle. The sample originates from a study of blood T cell repertoires in COVID-19. Across the whole study: Samples of COVID-19 (acute and convalescent) were obtained from the United States, Italy and Spain. From T cells, B-cell-depleted T cells, or PBMCs came the material, which was cDNA or gDNA.

How the authors handled the data: For nucleated cells, counts were estimated from reference gene primer amplification. Here immunoSEQ multiplex PCR was the method, and the copy in TCRdb shows in-frame clones only, minus some. That table is the source of V, J and clone size, and D and trimming were worked out from the DNA. The sample includes around 100,000 clones, approximately 85% of them seen just once. The receptor comes from a man aged 70-80 years with acute or convalescent COVID-19. Sequences were obtained from peripheral blood. The chain combines TRBV12-3 or TRBV12-4 with TRBJ2-1, with D unclear. The CDR3 protein is CASRQANEQFF. The CDR3 nucleotides are TGTGCCAGCCGGCAGGCCAATGAGCAGTTCTTC.